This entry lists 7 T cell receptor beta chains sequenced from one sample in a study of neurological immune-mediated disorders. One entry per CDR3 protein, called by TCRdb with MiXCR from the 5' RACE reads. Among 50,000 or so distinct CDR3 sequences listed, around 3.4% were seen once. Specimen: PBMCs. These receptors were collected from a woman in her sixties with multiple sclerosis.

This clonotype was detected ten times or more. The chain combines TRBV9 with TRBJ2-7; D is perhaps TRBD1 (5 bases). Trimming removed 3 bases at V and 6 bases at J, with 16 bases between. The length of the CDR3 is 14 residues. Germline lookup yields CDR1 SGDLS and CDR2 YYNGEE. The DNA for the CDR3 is TGTGCCAGCAGCGCCTCAGGGTCCCGCGGCGAGCAGTACTTC. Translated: CASSASGSRGEQYF.

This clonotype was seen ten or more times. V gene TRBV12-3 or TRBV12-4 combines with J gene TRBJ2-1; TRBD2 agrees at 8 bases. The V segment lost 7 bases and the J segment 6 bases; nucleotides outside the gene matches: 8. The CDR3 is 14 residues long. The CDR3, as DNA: TGTGCCAGCACTCTGAGGACTAGCCGCAATGAGCAGTTCTTC. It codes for CASTLRTSRNEQFF.

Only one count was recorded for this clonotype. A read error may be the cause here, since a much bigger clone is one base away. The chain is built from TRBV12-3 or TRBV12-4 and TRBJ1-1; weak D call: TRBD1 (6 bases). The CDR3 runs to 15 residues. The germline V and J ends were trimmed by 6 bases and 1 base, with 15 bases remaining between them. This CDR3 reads CASSFKGGRNTEAFF. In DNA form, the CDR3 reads TGTGCCAGCAGCTTTAAAGGGGGTAGGAACACTGAAGCTTTCTTT.

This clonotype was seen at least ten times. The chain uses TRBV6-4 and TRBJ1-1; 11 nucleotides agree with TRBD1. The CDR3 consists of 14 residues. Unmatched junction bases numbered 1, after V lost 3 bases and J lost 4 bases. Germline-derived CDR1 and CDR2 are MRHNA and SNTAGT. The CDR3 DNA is TGTGCCAGCAGTGAGGGGACAGGGGGCACTGAAGCTTTCTTT. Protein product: CASSEGTGGTEAFF.

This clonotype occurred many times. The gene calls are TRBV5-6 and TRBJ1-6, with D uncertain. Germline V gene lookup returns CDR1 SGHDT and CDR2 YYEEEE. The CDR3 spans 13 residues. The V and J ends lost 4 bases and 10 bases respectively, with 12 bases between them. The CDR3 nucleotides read TGTGCCAGCAGCCCGAACCTTCTGTCACCCCTCCACTTT. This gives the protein CASSPNLLSPLHF.

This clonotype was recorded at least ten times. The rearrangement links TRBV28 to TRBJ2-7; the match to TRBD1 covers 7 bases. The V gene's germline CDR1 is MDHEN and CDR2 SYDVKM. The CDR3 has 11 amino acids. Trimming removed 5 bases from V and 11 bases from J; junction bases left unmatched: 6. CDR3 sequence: CASSLQGQKYF. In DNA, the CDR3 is TGTGCCAGCAGTCTCCAGGGACAGAAGTACTTC.

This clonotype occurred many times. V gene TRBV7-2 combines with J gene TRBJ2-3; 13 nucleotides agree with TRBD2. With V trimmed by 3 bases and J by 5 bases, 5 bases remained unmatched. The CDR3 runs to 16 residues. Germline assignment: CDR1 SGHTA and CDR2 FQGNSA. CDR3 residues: CASSFYGLAGEDTQYF. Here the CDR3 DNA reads TGTGCCAGCAGCTTCTATGGACTAGCGGGAGAAGATACGCAGTATTTT. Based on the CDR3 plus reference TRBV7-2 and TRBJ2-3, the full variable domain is GAGVSQSPSNKVTEKGKDVELRCDPISGHTALYWYRQSLGQGLEFLIYFQGNSAPDKSGLPSDRFSAERTGGSVSTLTIQRTQQEDSAVYLCASSFYGLAGEDTQYFGPGTRLTVL.